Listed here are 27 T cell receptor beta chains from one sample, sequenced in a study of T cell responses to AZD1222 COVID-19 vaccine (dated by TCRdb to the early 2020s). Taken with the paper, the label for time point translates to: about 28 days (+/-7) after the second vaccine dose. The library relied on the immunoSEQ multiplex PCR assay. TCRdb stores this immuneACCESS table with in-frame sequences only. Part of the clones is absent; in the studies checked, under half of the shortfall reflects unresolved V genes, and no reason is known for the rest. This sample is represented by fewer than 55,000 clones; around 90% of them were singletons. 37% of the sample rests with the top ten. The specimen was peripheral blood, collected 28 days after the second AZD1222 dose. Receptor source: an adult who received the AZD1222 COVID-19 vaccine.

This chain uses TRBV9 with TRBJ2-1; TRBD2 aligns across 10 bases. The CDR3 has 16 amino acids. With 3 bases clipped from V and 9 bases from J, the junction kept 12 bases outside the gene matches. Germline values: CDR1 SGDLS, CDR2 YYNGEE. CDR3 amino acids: CASSAPVGLASPEQFF. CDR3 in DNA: TGTGCCAGCAGCGCCCCAGTGGGACTAGCGTCGCCTGAGCAGTTCTTC.

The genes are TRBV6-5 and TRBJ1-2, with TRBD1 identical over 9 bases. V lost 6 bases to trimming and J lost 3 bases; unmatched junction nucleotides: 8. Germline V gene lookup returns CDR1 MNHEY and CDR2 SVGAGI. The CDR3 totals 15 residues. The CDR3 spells CASSPRTGADYGYTF. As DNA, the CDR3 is TGTGCCAGCAGCCCCAGGACAGGGGCTGACTATGGCTACACCTTC.

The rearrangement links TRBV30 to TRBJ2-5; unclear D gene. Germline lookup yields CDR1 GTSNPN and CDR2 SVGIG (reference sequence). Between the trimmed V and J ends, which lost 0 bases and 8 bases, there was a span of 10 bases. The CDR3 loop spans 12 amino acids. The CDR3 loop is CAWSVTVDTQYF. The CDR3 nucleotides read TGTGCCTGGAGTGTTACTGTGGATACCCAGTACTTC. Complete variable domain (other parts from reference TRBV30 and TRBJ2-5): SQTIHQWPATLVQPVGSPLSLECTVEGTSNPNLYWYRQAAGRGLQLLFYSVGIGQISSEVPQNLSASRPQDRQFILSSKKLLLSDSGFYLCAWSVTVDTQYFGPGTRLLVL.

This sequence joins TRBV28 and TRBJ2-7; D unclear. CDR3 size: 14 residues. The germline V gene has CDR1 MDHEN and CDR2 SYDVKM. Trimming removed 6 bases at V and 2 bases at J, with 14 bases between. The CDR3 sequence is CASSLYPPAYEQYF. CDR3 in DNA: TGTGCCAGCAGCCTTTACCCCCCAGCCTACGAGCAGTACTTC.

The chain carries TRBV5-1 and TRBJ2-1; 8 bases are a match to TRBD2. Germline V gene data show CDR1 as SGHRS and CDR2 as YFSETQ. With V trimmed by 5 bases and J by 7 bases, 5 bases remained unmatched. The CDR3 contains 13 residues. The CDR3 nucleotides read TGCGCCAGCAGTGGCGGGGGGTATAATGAGCAGTTCTTC. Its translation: CASSGGGYNEQFF.

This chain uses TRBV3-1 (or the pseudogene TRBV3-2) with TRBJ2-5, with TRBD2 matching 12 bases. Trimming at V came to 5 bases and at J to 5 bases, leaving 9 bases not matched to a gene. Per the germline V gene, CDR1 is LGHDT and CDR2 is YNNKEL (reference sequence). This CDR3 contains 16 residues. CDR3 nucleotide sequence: TGTGCCAGCAGCAGCGGACTAGCGGGAAGGTGGGAGACCCAGTACTTC. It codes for CASSSGLAGRWETQYF.

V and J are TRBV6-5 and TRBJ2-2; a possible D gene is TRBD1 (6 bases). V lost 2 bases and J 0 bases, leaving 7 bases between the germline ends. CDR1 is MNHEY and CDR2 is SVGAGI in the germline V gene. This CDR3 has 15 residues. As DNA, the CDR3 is TGTGCCAGCAGTTACCGGACAGCGAACACCGGGGAGCTGTTTTTT. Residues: CASSYRTANTGELFF.

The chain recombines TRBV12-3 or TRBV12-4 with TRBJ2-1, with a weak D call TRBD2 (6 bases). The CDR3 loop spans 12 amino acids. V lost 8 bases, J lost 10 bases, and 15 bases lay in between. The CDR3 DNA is TGTGCCAGCTGTGGGTGGGGGGAGGAGCAGTTCTTC. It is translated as CASCGWGEEQFF.

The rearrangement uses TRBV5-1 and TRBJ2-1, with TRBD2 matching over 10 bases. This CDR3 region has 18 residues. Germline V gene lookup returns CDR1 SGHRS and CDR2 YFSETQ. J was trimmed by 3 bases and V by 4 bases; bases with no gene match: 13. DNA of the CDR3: TGCGCCAGCAGCGGACTTGGTGTGCTAGCGGGGGACTACAATGAGCAGTTCTTC. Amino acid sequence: CASSGLGVLAGDYNEQFF.

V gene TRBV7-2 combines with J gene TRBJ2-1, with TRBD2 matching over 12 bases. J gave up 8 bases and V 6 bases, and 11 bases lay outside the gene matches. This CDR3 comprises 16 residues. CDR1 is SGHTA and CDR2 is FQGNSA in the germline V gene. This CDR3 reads CASRSALAGGQDEQFF. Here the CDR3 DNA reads TGTGCCAGCAGATCAGCCCTAGCGGGGGGGCAGGATGAGCAGTTCTTC.

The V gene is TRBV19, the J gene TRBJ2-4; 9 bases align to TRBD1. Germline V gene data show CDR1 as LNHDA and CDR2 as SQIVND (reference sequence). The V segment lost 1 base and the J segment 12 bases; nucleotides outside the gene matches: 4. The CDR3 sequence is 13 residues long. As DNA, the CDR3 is TGTGCCAGTAGTATAGGACAGGGGGAAAATCAGTACTTC. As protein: CASSIGQGENQYF.

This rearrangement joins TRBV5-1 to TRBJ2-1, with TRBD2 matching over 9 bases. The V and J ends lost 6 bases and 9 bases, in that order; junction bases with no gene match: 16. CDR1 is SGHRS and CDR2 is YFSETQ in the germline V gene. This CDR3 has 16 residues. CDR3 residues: CASTRRGAGGPAEQFF. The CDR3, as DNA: TGCGCCAGCACCCGTCGGGGAGCGGGGGGCCCTGCTGAGCAGTTCTTC.

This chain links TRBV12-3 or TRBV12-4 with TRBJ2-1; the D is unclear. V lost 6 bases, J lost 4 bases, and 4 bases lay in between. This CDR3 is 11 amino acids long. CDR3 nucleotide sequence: TGTGCCAGCAGAGTGTACAATGAGCAGTTCTTC. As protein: CASRVYNEQFF.

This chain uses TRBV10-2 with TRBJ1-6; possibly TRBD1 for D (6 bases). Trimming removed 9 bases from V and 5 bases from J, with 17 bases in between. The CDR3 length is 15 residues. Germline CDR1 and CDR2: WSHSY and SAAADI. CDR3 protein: CASSLQGTDNSPLHF. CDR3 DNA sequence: TGCGCCAGTTCCCTTCAGGGGACGGATAATTCACCCCTCCACTTT.

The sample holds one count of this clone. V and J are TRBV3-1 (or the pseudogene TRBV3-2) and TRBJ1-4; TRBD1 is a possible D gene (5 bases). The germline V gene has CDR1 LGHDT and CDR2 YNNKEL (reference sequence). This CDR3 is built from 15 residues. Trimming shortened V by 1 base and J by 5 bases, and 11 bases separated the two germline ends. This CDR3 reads CASSQGDVGNEKLFF. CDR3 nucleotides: TGTGCCAGCAGCCAAGGGGACGTGGGAAATGAAAAACTGTTTTTT.

The CDR3 is CAWSFRPTPDEKLFF. In nucleotides, the CDR3 is TGTGCCTGGAGTTTTCGCCCCACACCGGATGAAAAACTGTTTTTT. The V and J genes are TRBV30 and TRBJ1-4; unclear D gene. This CDR3 is built from 15 residues. Germline V CDR1 and CDR2: GTSNPN, SVGIG (reference sequence). Trimming removed 2 bases at V and 6 bases at J, with 16 bases between.

The CDR3 region is CASNRANNEQFF. For the CDR3, the DNA is TGTGCCAGTAATAGGGCCAACAATGAGCAGTTCTTC. The V gene is TRBV19, the J gene TRBJ2-1, with D unclear. The CDR3 has 12 amino acids. Germline values: CDR1 LNHDA, CDR2 SQIVND (reference sequence). Trimming took off 7 bases at V and 5 bases at J, with 9 bases between the two ends.

CDR3 bases: TGTGCCAGCAGCCAAGCTAGCGGGGGCTACGAGCAGTACTTC. Translation: CASSQASGGYEQYF. This sequence joins TRBV3-1 (or the pseudogene TRBV3-2) and TRBJ2-7; TRBD2 matches at 10 bases. V dropped 1 base and J dropped 3; count of bases not matched to a gene: 0. Germline V gives CDR1 LGHDT, CDR2 YNNKEL (reference sequence). The CDR3 is 14 amino acids.

DNA for the CDR3: TGTGCCAGCAGCCAAGATCATGGGACAGGGAGCTACGAGCAGTACTTC. Translating it yields CASSQDHGTGSYEQYF. The V call is TRBV4-2, the J call TRBJ2-7, with 9 nucleotides matching TRBD1. The germline gives CDR1 LGHNA, CDR2 YNFKEQ. The CDR3 spans 16 residues. Trimming at V came to 0 bases and at J to 3 bases, leaving 6 bases not matched to a gene.

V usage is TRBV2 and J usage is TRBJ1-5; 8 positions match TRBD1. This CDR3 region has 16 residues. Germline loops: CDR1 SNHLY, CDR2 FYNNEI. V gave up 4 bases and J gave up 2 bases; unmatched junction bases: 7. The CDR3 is CASSATTGGGNQPQHF. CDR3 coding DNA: TGTGCCAGCAGTGCTACCACAGGGGGTGGCAATCAGCCCCAGCATTTT.

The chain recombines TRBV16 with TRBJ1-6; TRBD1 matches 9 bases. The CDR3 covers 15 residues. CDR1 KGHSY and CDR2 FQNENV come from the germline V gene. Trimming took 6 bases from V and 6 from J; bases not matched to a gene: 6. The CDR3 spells CASRQQGATNSPLHF. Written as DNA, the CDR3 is TGTGCCAGCAGACAACAGGGGGCAACTAATTCACCCCTCCACTTT.

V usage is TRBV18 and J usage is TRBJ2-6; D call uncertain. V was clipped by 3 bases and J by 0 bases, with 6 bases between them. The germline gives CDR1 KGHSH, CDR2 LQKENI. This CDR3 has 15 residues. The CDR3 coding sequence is TGTGCCAGCTCACCTTTCAGCTCTGGGGCCAACGTCCTGACTTTC. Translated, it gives CASSPFSSGANVLTF.

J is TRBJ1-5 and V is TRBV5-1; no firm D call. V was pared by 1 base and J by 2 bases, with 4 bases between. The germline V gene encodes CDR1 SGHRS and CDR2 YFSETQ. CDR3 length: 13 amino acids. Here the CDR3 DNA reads TGCGCCAGCAGCTTGTACGGCAATCAGCCCCAGCATTTT. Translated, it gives CASSLYGNQPQHF.

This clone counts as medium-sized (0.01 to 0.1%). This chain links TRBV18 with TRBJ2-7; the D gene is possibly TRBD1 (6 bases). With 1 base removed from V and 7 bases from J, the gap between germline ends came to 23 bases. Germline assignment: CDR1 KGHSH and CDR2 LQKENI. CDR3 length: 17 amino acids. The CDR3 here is CASSPLPFSGRGGEQYF. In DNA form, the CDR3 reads TGTGCCAGCTCACCACTTCCCTTTTCAGGGCGAGGGGGAGAGCAGTACTTC.

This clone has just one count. The CDR3 region is CASSAPGGGAFF. CDR3 DNA sequence: TGCGCCAGCAGCGCACCCGGGGGGGGAGCTTTCTTT. The chain couples TRBV10-2 to TRBJ1-1, with a tentative D call TRBD1 (5 bases). Trimming shortened V by 6 bases and J by 10 bases, and 15 bases separated the two germline ends. CDR3 length: 12 residues. Germline V gives CDR1 WSHSY, CDR2 SAAADI.

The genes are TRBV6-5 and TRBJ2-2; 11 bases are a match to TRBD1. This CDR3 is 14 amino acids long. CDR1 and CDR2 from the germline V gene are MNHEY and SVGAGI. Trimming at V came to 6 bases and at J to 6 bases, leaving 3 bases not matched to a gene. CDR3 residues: CASSGTGGSGELFF. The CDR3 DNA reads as TGTGCCAGCAGCGGGACAGGGGGTTCCGGGGAGCTGTTTTTT.

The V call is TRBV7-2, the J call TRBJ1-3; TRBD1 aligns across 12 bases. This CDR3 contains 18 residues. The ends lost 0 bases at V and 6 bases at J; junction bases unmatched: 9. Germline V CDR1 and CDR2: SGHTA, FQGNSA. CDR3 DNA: TGTGCCAGCAGCTTAGCGACGCCCGGGACAGGGGGCCAAAACACCATATATTTT. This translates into CASSLATPGTGGQNTIYF.